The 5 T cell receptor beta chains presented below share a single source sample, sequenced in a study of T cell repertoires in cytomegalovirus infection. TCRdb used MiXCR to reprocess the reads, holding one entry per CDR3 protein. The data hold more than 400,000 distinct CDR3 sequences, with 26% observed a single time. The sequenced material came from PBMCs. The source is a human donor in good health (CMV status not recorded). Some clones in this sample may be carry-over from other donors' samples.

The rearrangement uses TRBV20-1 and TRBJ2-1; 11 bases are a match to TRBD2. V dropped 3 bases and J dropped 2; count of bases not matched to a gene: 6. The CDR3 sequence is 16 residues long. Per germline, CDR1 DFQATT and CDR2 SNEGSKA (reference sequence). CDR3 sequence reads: CSASPSGGLTYNEQFF. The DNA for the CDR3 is TGCAGTGCTAGTCCTAGCGGGGGGTTAACCTACAATGAGCAGTTCTTC.

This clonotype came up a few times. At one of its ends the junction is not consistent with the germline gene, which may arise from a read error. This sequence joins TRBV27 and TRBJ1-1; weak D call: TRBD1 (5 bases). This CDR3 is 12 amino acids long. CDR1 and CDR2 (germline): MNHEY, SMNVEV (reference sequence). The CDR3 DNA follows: TGTGCCAGCAGTGACCCGGGCAGGGCGCCTTATTTT. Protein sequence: CASSDPGRAPYF.

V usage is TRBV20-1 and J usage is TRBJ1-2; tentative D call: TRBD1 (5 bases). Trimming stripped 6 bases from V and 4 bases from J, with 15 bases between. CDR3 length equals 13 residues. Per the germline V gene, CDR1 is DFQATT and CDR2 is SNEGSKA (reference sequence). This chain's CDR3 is CSAAAGVLYGYTF. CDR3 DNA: TGCAGTGCCGCGGCGGGGGTCCTCTATGGCTACACCTTC.

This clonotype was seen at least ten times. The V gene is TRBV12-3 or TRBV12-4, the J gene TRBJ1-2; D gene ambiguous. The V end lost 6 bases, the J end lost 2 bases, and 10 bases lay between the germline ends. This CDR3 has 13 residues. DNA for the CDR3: TGTGCCAGCAGCAAGGGTAACAACTATGGCTACACCTTC. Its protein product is CASSKGNNYGYTF.

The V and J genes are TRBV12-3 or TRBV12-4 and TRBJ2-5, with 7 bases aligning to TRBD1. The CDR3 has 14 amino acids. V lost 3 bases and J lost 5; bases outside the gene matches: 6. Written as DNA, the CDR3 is TGTGCCAGCAGTTTTAAAAGGGGGCTTGAGACCCAGTACTTC. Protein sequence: CASSFKRGLETQYF.